Listed below are T cell receptor beta chains from one sample, sequenced in a study of blood T cell repertoires in COVID-19. The repertoire was sequenced with immunoSEQ multiplex PCR; TCRdb's copy has only in-frame clones and lacks some. Among tens of thousands of clones, 84% were seen once, and the ten largest hold about 14%. Sequencing used peripheral blood. Receptors originate from a middle-aged man with active or convalescent COVID-19. The CDR3 runs from the conserved cysteine through the conserved F or W. Fields, in order: V gene, D gene, clone size, J gene, CDR3 DNA, CDR3 protein. A D gene is named only where the DNA matches it firmly. Size is stated for part of the rows, as once, few or many counts, or as a class when the clone is expanded.

V: TRBV6-5
D: NA
size: NA
J: TRBJ1-2
DNA: TGTGCCAGCAGCGCGGACAGCTATGGCTACACCTTC
CDR3: CASSADSYGYTF

V: TRBV5-1
D: TRBD2
size: NA
J: TRBJ2-5
DNA: TGCGCCAGCAGCCCGGGACTAGGTGGAGAGACCCAGTACTTC
CDR3: CASSPGLGGETQYF

V: TRBV5-5
D: TRBD2
size: NA
J: TRBJ2-1
DNA: TGTGCCAGCAGCCGTAGACTAGCGGGGGAGTACAATGAGCAGTTCTTC
CDR3: CASSRRLAGEYNEQFF

V: TRBV7-2
D: TRBD2
size: NA
J: TRBJ2-5
DNA: TGTGCCAGCAGCTTAGCCCAGCGGGGATACCAAGAGACCCAGTACTTC
CDR3: CASSLAQRGYQETQYF

V: TRBV5-1
D: NA
size: NA
J: TRBJ1-2
DNA: TGCGCCAGCAGCGAGAACTCCAACTATGGCTACACCTTC
CDR3: CASSENSNYGYTF

V: TRBV6-1
D: NA
size: NA
J: TRBJ1-2
DNA: TGTGCCAGCAGTGAAACCACAGGGAACTATGGCTACACCTTC
CDR3: CASSETTGNYGYTF

V: TRBV7-2
D: TRBD1
size: NA
J: TRBJ1-1
DNA: TGTGCCAGCAGCTTACACCAAGGGGGCGGTGGAGCTTTCTTT
CDR3: CASSLHQGGGGAFF

V: TRBV2
D: TRBD1
size: NA
J: TRBJ2-1
DNA: TGTGCCAGCAGGGGAAGGACAGGGGGGATTATAAGTTCCTACAATGAGCAGTTCTTC
CDR3: CASRGRTGGIISSYNEQFF

V: TRBV2
D: NA
size: NA
J: TRBJ1-1
DNA: TGTGCCAGAACCCACGGTAACACTGAAGCTTTCTTT
CDR3: CARTHGNTEAFF

V: TRBV11-2
D: TRBD1
size: NA
J: TRBJ1-3
DNA: TGTGCCAGCAGCACAACCGGGACAGCCAGAAAGGGAGGAAACACCATATATTTT
CDR3: CASSTTGTARKGGNTIYF

V: TRBV12-3/TRBV12-4
D: NA
size: NA
J: TRBJ2-7
DNA: TGTGCCAGCAGTCGGACAGATCACGAGCAGTACTTC
CDR3: CASSRTDHEQYF

V: TRBV13
D: NA
size: NA
J: TRBJ2-3
DNA: TGTGCCAGCAGCTTTACCAATATGGCAGGGATCAGCACAGATACGCAGTATTTT
CDR3: CASSFTNMAGISTDTQYF

V: TRBV9
D: NA
size: few
J: TRBJ1-4
DNA: TGTGCCAGCAGCGTCACATCGGGGGGGCTATATGAAAAACTGTTTTTT
CDR3: CASSVTSGGLYEKLFF

V: TRBV30
D: NA
size: NA
J: TRBJ1-1
DNA: TGTGCCTGGGAAAGGAGGGAAGCTTTCTTT
CDR3: CAWERREAFF